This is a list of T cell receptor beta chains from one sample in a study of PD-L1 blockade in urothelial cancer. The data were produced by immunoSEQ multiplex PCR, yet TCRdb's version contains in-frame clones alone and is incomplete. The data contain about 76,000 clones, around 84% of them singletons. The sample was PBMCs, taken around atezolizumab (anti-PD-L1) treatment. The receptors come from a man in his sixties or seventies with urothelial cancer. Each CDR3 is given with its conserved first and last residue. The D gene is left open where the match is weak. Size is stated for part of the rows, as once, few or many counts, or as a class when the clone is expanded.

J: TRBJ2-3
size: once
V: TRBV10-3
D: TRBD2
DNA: TGTGCCATCAGTGACCTTCCGGGAGGAGGAGATACGCAGTATTTT
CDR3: CAISDLPGGGDTQYF

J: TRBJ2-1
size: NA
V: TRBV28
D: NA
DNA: TGTGCCAGCAACGCCCGGACAGCCTCCCAGTTCTTC
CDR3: CASNARTASQFF

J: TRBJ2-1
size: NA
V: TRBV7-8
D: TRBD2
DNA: TGTGCCAGCAGCTTAGTGGCAGGCGGCGGGAGGACCTCCTACAATGAGCAGTTCTTC
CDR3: CASSLVAGGGRTSYNEQFF

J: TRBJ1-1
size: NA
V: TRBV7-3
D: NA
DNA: TGTGCCAGCAGCCCGAGCGGGGGGGTTGGGGCTGAAGCTTTCTTT
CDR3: CASSPSGGVGAEAFF

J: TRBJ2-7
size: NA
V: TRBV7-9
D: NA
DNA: TGTGCCAGCAGCACCCGGTCCTTAACGAGAGGCGAGCAGTACTTC
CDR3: CASSTRSLTRGEQYF

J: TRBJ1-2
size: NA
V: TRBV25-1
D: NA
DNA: TGTGCCAGCAGTGAATCCGGACTTTTGCGGGGCTACACCTTC
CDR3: CASSESGLLRGYTF

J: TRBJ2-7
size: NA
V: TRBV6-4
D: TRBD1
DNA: TGTGCCAGCAGTGCGACAGGGGTGGCCTACGAGCAGTACTTC
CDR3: CASSATGVAYEQYF

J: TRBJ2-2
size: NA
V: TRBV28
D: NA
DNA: TGTGCCAGCAGTTTAGCCGGCGGGGAGCTGTTTTTT
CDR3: CASSLAGGELFF

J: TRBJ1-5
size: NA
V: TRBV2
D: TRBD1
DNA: TGTGCCAGCAGTGCCGGGACAGGTGGCTTGGGGCCCCAGCATTTT
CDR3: CASSAGTGGLGPQHF

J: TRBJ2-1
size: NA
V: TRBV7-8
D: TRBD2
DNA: TGTGCCAGCAGCCCTGCTAGCGGGAGCTACAATGAGCAGTTCTTC
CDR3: CASSPASGSYNEQFF

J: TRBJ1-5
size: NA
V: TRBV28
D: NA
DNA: TGTGCCAGCATCCTGGGGGGGGGCAGTCAGCCCCAGCATTTT
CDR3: CASILGGGSQPQHF

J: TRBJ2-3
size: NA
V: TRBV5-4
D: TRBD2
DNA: TGTGCCAGCAGCACCCACTTAGCGGGAGCGACAGATACGCAGTATTTT
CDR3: CASSTHLAGATDTQYF

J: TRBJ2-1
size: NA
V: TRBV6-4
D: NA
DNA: TGTGCCAGCAGTCCCGAAGGTAACAGGGTCGCCTACAATGAGCAGTTCTTC
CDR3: CASSPEGNRVAYNEQFF

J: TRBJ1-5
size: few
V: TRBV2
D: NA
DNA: TGTGCCAGCAGTTTACCAGGGGGCAATCAGCCCCAGCATTTT
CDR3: CASSLPGGNQPQHF

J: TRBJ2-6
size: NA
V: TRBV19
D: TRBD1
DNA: TGTGCCAGTAGTTCGATACAGGGGACCTCTGGGGCCAACGTCCTGACTTTC
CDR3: CASSSIQGTSGANVLTF

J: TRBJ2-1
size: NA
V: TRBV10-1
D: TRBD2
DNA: TGCGCCAGCAGTGAGTCCGTAGGACTAGCTAGCAATGAGCAGTTCTTC
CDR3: CASSESVGLASNEQFF

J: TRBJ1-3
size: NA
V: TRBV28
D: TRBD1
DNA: TGTGCCAGCAGCCTACCGGGACAGGGGGGAAACACCATATATTTT
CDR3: CASSLPGQGGNTIYF

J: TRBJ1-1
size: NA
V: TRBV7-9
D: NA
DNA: TGTGCCAGCAGCTTCGGGACAAATTATGGAGACACTGAAGCTTTCTTT
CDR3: CASSFGTNYGDTEAFF

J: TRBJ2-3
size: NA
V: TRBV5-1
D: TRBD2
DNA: TGCGCCAGCAGCGGGGAGCGGGAGATGTGGGGCACAGATACGCAGTATTTT
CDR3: CASSGEREMWGTDTQYF

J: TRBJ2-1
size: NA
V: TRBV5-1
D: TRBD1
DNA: TGCGCCAGCAGCTGGGGACAGAACAATGAGCAGTTCTTC
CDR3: CASSWGQNNEQFF

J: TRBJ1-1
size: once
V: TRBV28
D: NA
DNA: TGTGCCATCGCGTTTCCGAACACTGAAGCTTTCTTT
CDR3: CAIAFPNTEAFF

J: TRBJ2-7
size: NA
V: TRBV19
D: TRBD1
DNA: TGTGCCAGTAGCCCCGACAGGGTGATCTCCTACGAGCAGTACTTC
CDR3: CASSPDRVISYEQYF

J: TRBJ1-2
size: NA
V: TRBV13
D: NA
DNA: TGTGCCAGCAGCTTAGGCCTATTGGAGGGAAATGAAAACTATGGCTACACCTTC
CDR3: CASSLGLLEGNENYGYTF

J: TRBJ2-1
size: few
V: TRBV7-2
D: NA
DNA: TGTGCCAGCAGCTTAGATGTGAGCTCCTACAATGAGCAGTTCTTC
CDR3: CASSLDVSSYNEQFF

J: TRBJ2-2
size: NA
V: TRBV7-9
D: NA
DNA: TGTGCCAGCAGCCCTCGCGGCACCGGGGAGCTGTTTTTT
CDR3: CASSPRGTGELFF

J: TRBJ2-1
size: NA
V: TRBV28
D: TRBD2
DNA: TGTGCCAGCAGTGCCTCAAGCGGGAGTTCCTACAATGAGCAGTTCTTC
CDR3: CASSASSGSSYNEQFF

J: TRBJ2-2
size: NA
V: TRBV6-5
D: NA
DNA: TGTGCCAGCAAACAACAGGGCGCGACCGGGGAGCTGTTTTTT
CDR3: CASKQQGATGELFF

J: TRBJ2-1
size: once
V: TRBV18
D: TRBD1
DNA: TGTGCCAGCTCACCAGGACAGGGGGCTTACAATGAGCAGTTCTTC
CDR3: CASSPGQGAYNEQFF

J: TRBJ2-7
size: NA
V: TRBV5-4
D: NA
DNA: TGTGCCAGCAGCGAGCCGGGGGTCCTTTCCTACGAGCAGTACTTC
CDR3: CASSEPGVLSYEQYF

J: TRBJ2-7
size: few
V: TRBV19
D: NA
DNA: TGTGCCAGTAGTTCCCCGAATCGTGGCCTCTACGAGCAGTACTTC
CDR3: CASSSPNRGLYEQYF

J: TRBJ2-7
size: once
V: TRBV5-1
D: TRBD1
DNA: TGCGCCAGCAGCTTTACAGGGGCGCCCGTCCACGAGCAGTACTTC
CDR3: CASSFTGAPVHEQYF

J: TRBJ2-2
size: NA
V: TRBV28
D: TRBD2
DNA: TGTGCCAGCAGTCCCCCTTTGGGACTAGCCGGAAGCACCGGGGAGCTGTTTTTT
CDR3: CASSPPLGLAGSTGELFF

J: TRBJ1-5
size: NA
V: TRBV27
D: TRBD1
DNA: TGTGCCAGCAGTTTTCGACAGGGTCAGCCCCAGCATTTT
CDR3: CASSFRQGQPQHF

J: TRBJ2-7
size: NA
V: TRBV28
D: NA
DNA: TGTGCCAGCAGTCCCCTCCGCATAGCGAACAGGGCCTACGAGCAGTACTTC
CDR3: CASSPLRIANRAYEQYF

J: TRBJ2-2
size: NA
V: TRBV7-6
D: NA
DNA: TGTGCCAGCAGCTTAGCGGTACAGAACACCGGGGAGCTGTTTTTT
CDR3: CASSLAVQNTGELFF

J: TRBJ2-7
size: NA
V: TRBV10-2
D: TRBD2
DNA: TGCGCCAGCAGTGAGTCGAAGGCTAGCGGAGGCTACGAGCAGTACTTC
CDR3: CASSESKASGGYEQYF

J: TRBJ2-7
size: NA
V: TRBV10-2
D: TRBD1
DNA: TGCGCCAGCACTTCAACCGGGACAGGAGTCTACGAGCAGTACTTC
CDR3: CASTSTGTGVYEQYF

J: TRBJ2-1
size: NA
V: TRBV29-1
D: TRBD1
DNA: TGCAGCGTTGAACAGGGGGTAAATGAGCAGTTCTTC
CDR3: CSVEQGVNEQFF

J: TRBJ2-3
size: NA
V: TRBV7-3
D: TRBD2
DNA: TGTGCCAGCAGCCAATACGGAGGGAGGGGAGATACGCAGTATTTT
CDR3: CASSQYGGRGDTQYF

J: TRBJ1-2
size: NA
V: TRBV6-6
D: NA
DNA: TGTGCCAGCAGTCAGTCTCACCCGGGTGACTATGGCTACACCTTC
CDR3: CASSQSHPGDYGYTF

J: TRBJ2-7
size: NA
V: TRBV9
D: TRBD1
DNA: TGTGCCAGCAGTGTTGGTCAGGGGGTCTACGAGCAGTACTTC
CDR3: CASSVGQGVYEQYF

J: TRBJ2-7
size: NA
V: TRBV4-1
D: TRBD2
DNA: TGCGCCAGCAGCCAACGCCGACTAGCGGGAACCTACGAGCAGTACTTC
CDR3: CASSQRRLAGTYEQYF

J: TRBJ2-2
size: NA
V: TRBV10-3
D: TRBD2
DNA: TGTGCCATCAGTGAGTCGGGACTAGTTGGCCCCGGGGAGCTGTTTTTT
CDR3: CAISESGLVGPGELFF

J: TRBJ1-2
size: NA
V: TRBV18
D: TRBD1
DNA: TGTGCCAGCTCACCATCGGGACAGGGGGCGGGCTACACCTTC
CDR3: CASSPSGQGAGYTF

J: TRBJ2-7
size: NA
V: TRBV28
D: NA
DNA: TGTGCCAGCAACCCAAGATGGGGGCAAGTCTCCTACGAGCAGTACTTC
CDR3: CASNPRWGQVSYEQYF